The T cell receptor (beta chain) described here comes from a study of blood T cell repertoires in COVID-19. Whole-study context: The study drew acute and convalescent COVID-19 samples from the United States, Italy and Spain. Sources were T cells, B-cell-depleted T cells, or PBMCs; the material itself was cDNA or gDNA.

The germline V gene encodes CDR1 KGHSH and CDR2 LQKENI. The trim removed 3 bases at V and 2 bases at J, leaving 4 bases unmatched. The CDR3 is 15 residues long. In the original workflow: Quantification of nucleated cells was approximated via reference gene primer amplification. Assay used: immunoSEQ multiplex PCR; TCRdb lists only in-frame clones, some missing. The D gene and trimming were derived from the DNA, and the V and J assignments and clone size from that table. The table has roughly 250,000 clones, roughly 88% seen once. This chain connects TRBV18 to TRBJ2-7; 10 bases match TRBD2. The receptor comes from a woman between 35 and 50 years old who had recovered from COVID-19. Sequencing was carried out using peripheral blood. CDR3 DNA sequence: TGTGCCAGCTCACCCGGACTAGCGGAAGCCTACGAGCAGTACTTC. Its translation: CASSPGLAEAYEQYF.